These 22 T cell receptor beta chains were sequenced from one sample in a study of PD-1 blockade in classical Hodgkin lymphoma. Relapse was seen in all patients after autologous stem cell transplantation, and brentuximab vedotin exposure was variable. Profiling relied on immunoSEQ multiplex PCR, and the TCRdb table lists in-frame clones only, not all of them. The repertoire includes 75,000 to 100,000 clones, 81% of them detected once, and 16% sits in the top ten. Source: peripheral blood mononuclear cells (PBMCs), taken before the second cycle of nivolumab. These receptors were collected from a human donor with classical Hodgkin lymphoma.

The rearrangement uses TRBV18 and TRBJ2-1, with 9 nucleotides matching TRBD2. CDR1 and CDR2 from the germline V gene are KGHSH and LQKENI. With V trimmed by 2 bases and J by 5 bases, 4 bases remained unmatched. The CDR3 runs 15 residues. This CDR3 is CASSPGVAGDNEQFF. In DNA form, the CDR3 reads TGTGCCAGCTCACCAGGGGTAGCGGGAGACAATGAGCAGTTCTTC.

The V gene is TRBV15, the J gene TRBJ2-7; 8 nucleotides line up with TRBD1. Germline V CDR1 and CDR2: LNHNV, YYDKDF (reference sequence). V lost 0 bases, J lost 7 bases, and 14 bases stayed unmatched. The CDR3 has 17 residues. The CDR3 protein is CATSRESAGQGAGEQYF. CDR3 sequence (DNA): TGTGCCACCAGCAGAGAATCGGCGGGGCAGGGGGCGGGGGAGCAGTACTTC.

This CDR3 reads CASSSRRSQGTEAFF. The CDR3 bases are TGCGCCAGCAGCTCCCGGAGGAGTCAGGGCACTGAAGCTTTCTTT. This chain links TRBV5-1 with TRBJ1-1; D is perhaps TRBD1 (5 bases). The CDR3 totals 15 residues. Germline values: CDR1 SGHRS, CDR2 YFSETQ. V was clipped by 3 bases and J by 4 bases, with 16 bases between them. Using reference TRBV5-1 and TRBJ1-1 for the parts outside the CDR3, the full variable domain is KAGVTQTPRYLIKTRGQQVTLSCSPISGHRSVSWYQQTPGQGLQFLFEYFSETQRNKGNFPGRFSGRQFSNSRSEMNVSTLELGDSALYLCASSSRRSQGTEAFFGQGTRLTVV.

The V and J genes are TRBV19 and TRBJ1-2; D is unresolved. Trimming pared 2 bases from V and 3 bases from J, leaving 10 bases between. The CDR3 has 14 amino acids. The germline V gene encodes CDR1 LNHDA and CDR2 SQIVND (reference sequence). CDR3 protein: CASSISSADYGYTF. The DNA for the CDR3 is TGTGCCAGTAGTATATCCTCGGCAGACTATGGCTACACCTTC.

The rearrangement joins TRBV9 to TRBJ1-2; D not certain. Trimming left V 0 bases short and J 0 bases short, with 12 bases between. This CDR3 comprises 16 residues. Germline V gene sequence: CDR1 SGDLS, CDR2 YYNGEE. Here the CDR3 DNA reads TGTGCCAGCAGCGTAGAGGCAGGTTGGGCTAACTATGGCTACACCTTC. It codes for CASSVEAGWANYGYTF. Combining the CDR3 with reference TRBV9 and TRBJ1-2 gives the whole variable domain DSGVTQTPKHLITATGQRVTLRCSPRSGDLSVYWYQQSLDQGLQFLIQYYNGEERAKGNILERFSAQQFPDLHSELNLSSLELGDSALYFCASSVEAGWANYGYTFGSGTRLTVV.

This chain joins TRBV7-6 and TRBJ2-1, with D possibly being TRBD1 (5 bases). This CDR3 spans 14 amino acids. Deletions cut 0 bases from V and 12 bases from J, with 15 bases between. Germline CDR1 reads SGHVS; CDR2 reads FNYEAQ. The CDR3 here is CASSLAGRGDGQFF. CDR3 coding DNA: TGTGCCAGCAGCTTAGCGGGGCGCGGAGACGGGCAGTTCTTC.

V usage is TRBV10-3 and J usage is TRBJ1-1, with D tentatively TRBD1 (5 bases). The germline gives CDR1 ENHRY, CDR2 SYGVKD. The V gene lost 6 bases and the J gene lost 0 bases, with 8 bases spanning the gap. This CDR3 is built from 13 residues. CDR3: CAIRGTVNTEAFF. Written as DNA, the CDR3 is TGTGCCATCAGAGGGACGGTGAACACTGAAGCTTTCTTT.

This chain connects TRBV10-1 to TRBJ2-5; D possibly corresponds to TRBD2 (5 bases). V was cut by 3 bases and J by 2 bases, with 10 bases left in between. This CDR3 region has 14 residues. CDR1 and CDR2 from the germline V gene are WNHNN and SYGVQD (reference sequence). The CDR3 coding sequence is TGCGCCAGCAGTGATTCAGCGGAGCAAGAGACCCAGTACTTC. It translates to CASSDSAEQETQYF.

The J gene is TRBJ2-7, the V gene TRBV5-1; D is tentatively TRBD1 or TRBD2 (7 bases each). V lost 3 bases, J lost 7 bases, and 23 bases lay in between. The CDR3 consists of 16 residues. In germline, CDR1 is SGHRS, CDR2 YFSETQ. CDR3 coding DNA: TGCGCCAGCAGCTCAACCGGGACTACGCAGGGGGGGGAGCAGTACTTC. Residues: CASSSTGTTQGGEQYF.

The chain links TRBV7-8 to TRBJ2-3; 8 nucleotides line up with TRBD1. J gave up 6 bases and V 3 bases, and 8 bases lay outside the gene matches. The CDR3 consists of 15 residues. Per the germline V gene, CDR1 is SGHVS and CDR2 is FQNEAQ. DNA of the CDR3: TGTGCCAGCAGCTTCGACAGGGGTTCATCGGATACGCAGTATTTT. Translating it yields CASSFDRGSSDTQYF.

The chain has TRBV5-5 and TRBJ2-5; no definite D call. The CDR3 runs to 13 residues. Germline V gene data show CDR1 as SGHKS and CDR2 as YYEKEE (reference sequence). The ends were cut back, 1 base at V and 3 bases at J, with 7 bases in the middle. The CDR3 DNA reads TGTGCCAGCAGCTTGAAAATAGAAGAGACCCAGTACTTC. Protein: CASSLKIEETQYF.

As concerns this clone: This specimen includes other DNA sequences encoding the same CDR3. The chain combines TRBV6-1 with TRBJ2-3; D is ambiguous. The CDR3 spans 13 residues. CDR1 and CDR2 from the germline V gene are MNHNS and SASEGT. Trimming removed 1 base at V and 7 bases at J, with 9 bases between. The CDR3 spells CASSEVGTNTQYF. The CDR3 region has the DNA TGTGCCAGCAGTGAAGTAGGAACAAATACGCAGTATTTT.

The chain joins TRBV6-5 to TRBJ1-5; maybe TRBD1 (6 bases). The V gene lost 5 bases and the J gene lost 1 base, with 12 bases spanning the gap. CDR1 is MNHEY and CDR2 is SVGAGI in the germline V gene. The CDR3 contains 15 residues. The CDR3: CASSPKTGSNQPQHF. The CDR3 DNA reads TGTGCCAGCAGTCCGAAAACAGGGAGCAATCAGCCCCAGCATTTT.

V gene TRBV7-2 combines with J gene TRBJ2-2; D possibly corresponds to TRBD2 (5 bases). Trimming shortened V by 5 bases and J by 5 bases, and 15 bases separated the two germline ends. The CDR3 length is 15 residues. CDR1 and CDR2 (germline): SGHTA, FQGNSA. The CDR3 sequence is CASSPQSGLTGELFF. In DNA, the CDR3 is TGTGCCAGCAGCCCCCAGAGCGGACTTACCGGGGAGCTGTTTTTT. Based on the CDR3 plus reference TRBV7-2 and TRBJ2-2, the full variable domain is GAGVSQSPSNKVTEKGKDVELRCDPISGHTALYWYRQSLGQGLEFLIYFQGNSAPDKSGLPSDRFSAERTGGSVSTLTIQRTQQEDSAVYLCASSPQSGLTGELFFGEGSRLTVL.

The gene calls are TRBV6-1 and TRBJ2-1; D gene unclear. The CDR3 runs 14 residues. V shed 6 bases and J shed 3 bases, with 12 bases lying between them. CDR1 and CDR2 (germline): MNHNS, SASEGT. CDR3 DNA: TGTGCCAGCAGCGCCTCGGGTTACTACAATGAGCAGTTCTTC. Protein product: CASSASGYYNEQFF.

The chain has TRBV5-1 and TRBJ2-3; D is unresolved. Looked up from germline, CDR1 is SGHRS and CDR2 is YFSETQ. V was cut by 0 bases and J by 4 bases, with 15 bases left in between. The CDR3 runs to 16 residues. The CDR3 DNA is TGCGCCAGCAGCTTGGGAAATGACCTAGGTTCAGATACGCAGTATTTT. Amino acids: CASSLGNDLGSDTQYF.

The V and J genes are TRBV7-6 and TRBJ2-5, with D perhaps matching TRBD2 (5 bases). This CDR3 has 13 residues. CDR1 SGHVS and CDR2 FNYEAQ come from the germline V gene. With 5 bases removed from V and 1 base from J, the gap between germline ends came to 8 bases. CDR3 amino acids: CASSRGSQETQYF. DNA for the CDR3: TGTGCCAGCAGCCGAGGGAGCCAAGAGACCCAGTACTTC.

The chain employs TRBV7-9 and TRBJ1-1; D is unresolved. Trimming removed 1 base at V and 5 bases at J, with 11 bases between. The CDR3 length is 14 residues. Germline V CDR1 and CDR2: SEHNR, FQNEAQ (reference sequence). The CDR3 coding sequence is TGTGCCAGCAGCTTAGGTTCCGCCGAGACTGAAGCTTTCTTT. Its translation: CASSLGSAETEAFF.

This rearrangement joins TRBV21-1 to TRBJ1-3; TRBD1 is taken as the D call from the table, unchecked against the DNA. TRBV21-1 constitutes a pseudogene. The CDR3 is 16 residues long. The CDR3 sequence is CASSKVRGNSGNTIYF. The CDR3, as DNA: TGTGCCAGCAGCAAAGTAAGGGGGAATTCTGGAAACACCATATATTTT.

The chain combines TRBV4-3 with TRBJ2-7, with 10 bases identical to TRBD1. J gave up 4 bases and V 1 base, and 10 bases lay outside the gene matches. CDR1 and CDR2 from the germline V gene are LGHNA and YSLEER. CDR3 length equals 17 residues. The CDR3 sequence is CASSQGNPGQGLYEQYF. CDR3 in DNA: TGCGCCAGCAGCCAAGGAAACCCGGGACAGGGGTTGTACGAGCAGTACTTC.

The rearrangement joins TRBV6-5 to TRBJ2-1, with D possibly being TRBD2 (5 bases). Germline CDR1 is MNHEY and CDR2 is SVGAGI. This CDR3 has 14 residues. With 6 bases removed from V and 9 bases from J, the gap between germline ends came to 18 bases. The CDR3 DNA reads TGTGCCAGCAGCCCTCCTACTGGGAGCGCTGAGCAGTTCTTC. Translating gives CASSPPTGSAEQFF.

The V and J genes are TRBV5-4 and TRBJ2-7, with 10 bases matching TRBD2. This CDR3 has 15 amino acids. In germline, CDR1 is SGHNT, CDR2 YYREEE (reference sequence). V gave up 3 bases and J gave up 2 bases; unmatched junction bases: 5. CDR3 sequence: CASSSPGTSAYEQYF. The CDR3, as DNA: TGTGCCAGCAGCTCCCCCGGGACTAGCGCCTACGAGCAGTACTTC.